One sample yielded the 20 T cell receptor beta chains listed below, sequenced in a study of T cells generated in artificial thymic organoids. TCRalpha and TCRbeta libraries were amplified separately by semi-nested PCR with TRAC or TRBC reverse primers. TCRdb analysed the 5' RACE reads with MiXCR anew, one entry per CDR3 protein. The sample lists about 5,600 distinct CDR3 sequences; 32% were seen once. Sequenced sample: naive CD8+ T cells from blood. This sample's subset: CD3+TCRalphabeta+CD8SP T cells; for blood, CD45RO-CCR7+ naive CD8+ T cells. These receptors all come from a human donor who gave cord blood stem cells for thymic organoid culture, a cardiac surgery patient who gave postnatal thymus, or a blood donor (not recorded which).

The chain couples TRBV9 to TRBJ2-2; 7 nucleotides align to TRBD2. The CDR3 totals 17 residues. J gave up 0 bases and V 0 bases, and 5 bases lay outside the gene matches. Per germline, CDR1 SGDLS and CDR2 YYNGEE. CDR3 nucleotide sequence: TGTGCCAGCAGCGTAGCTCGAGGGAGGGCGAACACCGGGGAGCTGTTTTTT. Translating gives CASSVARGRANTGELFF.

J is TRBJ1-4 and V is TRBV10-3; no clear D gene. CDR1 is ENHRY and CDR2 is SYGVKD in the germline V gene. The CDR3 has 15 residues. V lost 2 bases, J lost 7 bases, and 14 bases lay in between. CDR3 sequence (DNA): TGTGCCATCAGTGAGGGTACGGACGGTAGTGAAAAACTGTTTTTT. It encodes CAISEGTDGSEKLFF.

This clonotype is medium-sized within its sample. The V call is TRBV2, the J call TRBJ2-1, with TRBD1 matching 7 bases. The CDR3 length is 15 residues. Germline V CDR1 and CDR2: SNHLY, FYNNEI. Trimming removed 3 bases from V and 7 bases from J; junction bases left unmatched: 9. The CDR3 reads CASSELTGYGNEQFF. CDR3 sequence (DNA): TGTGCCAGCAGTGAGTTGACAGGGTATGGGAATGAGCAGTTCTTC.

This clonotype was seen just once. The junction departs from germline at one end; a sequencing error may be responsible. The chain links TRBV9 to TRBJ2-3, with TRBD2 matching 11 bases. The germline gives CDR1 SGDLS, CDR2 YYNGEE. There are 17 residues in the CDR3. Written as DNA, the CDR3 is TGTGCCAGCAGCGGCAAAACTAGCGGGAGTGGGACAGATGCGCAGTATTTT. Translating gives CASSGKTSGSGTDAQYF.

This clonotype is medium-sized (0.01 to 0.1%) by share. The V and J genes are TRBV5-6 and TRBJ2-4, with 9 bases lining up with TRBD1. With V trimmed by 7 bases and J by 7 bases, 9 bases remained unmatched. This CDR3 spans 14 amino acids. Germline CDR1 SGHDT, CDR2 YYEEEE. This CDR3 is CASGFGTGLNIQYF. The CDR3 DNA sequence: TGTGCCAGCGGGTTCGGGACAGGGCTGAACATTCAGTACTTC.

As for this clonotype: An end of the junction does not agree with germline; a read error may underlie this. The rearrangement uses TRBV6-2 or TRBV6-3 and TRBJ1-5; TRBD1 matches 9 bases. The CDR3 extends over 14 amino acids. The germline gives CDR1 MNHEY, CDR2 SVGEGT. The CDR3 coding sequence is TGTACCAGCAAAACGGGACAGGGAGGTCAGCCCCAGCATTTT. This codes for CTSKTGQGGQPQHF.

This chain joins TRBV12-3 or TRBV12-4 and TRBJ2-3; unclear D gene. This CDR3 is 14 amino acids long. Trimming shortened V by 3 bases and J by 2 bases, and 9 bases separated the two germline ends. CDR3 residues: CASSFVSNTDTQYF. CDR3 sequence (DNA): TGTGCCAGCAGTTTCGTCAGCAACACAGATACGCAGTATTTT.

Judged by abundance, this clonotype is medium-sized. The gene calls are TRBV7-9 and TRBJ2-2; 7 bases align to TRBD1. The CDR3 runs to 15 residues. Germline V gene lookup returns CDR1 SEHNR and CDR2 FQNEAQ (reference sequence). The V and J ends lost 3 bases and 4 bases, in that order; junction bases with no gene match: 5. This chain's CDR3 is CASSFDDRATGELFF. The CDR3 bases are TGTGCCAGCAGCTTTGATGACAGGGCCACCGGGGAGCTGTTTTTT. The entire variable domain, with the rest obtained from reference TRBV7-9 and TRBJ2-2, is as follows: DTGVSQNPRHKITKRGQNVTFRCDPISEHNRLYWYRQTLGQGPEFLTYFQNEAQLEKSRLLSDRFSAERPKGSFSTLEIQRTEQGDSAMYLCASSFDDRATGELFFGEGSRLTVL.

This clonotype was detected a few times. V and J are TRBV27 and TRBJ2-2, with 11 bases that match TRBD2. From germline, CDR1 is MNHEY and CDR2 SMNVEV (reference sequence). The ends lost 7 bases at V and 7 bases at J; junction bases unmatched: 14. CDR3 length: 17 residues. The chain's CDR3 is CASKQLTTSGTGGELFF. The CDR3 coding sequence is TGTGCCAGCAAACAACTCACGACTAGCGGGACGGGCGGGGAGCTGTTTTTT.

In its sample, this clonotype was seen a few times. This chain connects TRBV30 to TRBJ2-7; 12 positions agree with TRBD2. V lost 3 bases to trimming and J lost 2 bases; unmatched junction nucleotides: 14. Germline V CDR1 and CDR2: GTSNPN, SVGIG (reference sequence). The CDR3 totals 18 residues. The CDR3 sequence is CAWSHISGTSGGTYEQYF. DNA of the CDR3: TGTGCCTGGAGCCACATCTCCGGCACTAGCGGGGGGACCTACGAGCAGTACTTC.

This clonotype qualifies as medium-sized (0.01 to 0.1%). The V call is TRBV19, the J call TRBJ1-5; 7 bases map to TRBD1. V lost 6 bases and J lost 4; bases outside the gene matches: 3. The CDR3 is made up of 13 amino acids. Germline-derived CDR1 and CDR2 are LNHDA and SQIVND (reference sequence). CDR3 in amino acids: CASSLQGNQPQHF. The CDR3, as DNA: TGTGCCAGTAGCTTACAGGGGAATCAGCCCCAGCATTTT.

DNA for the CDR3: TGCAGTGCTAGCGGGGCGAACACCGGGGAGCTGTTTTTT. It yields the protein CSASGANTGELFF. The V call is TRBV20-1, the J call TRBJ2-2; possibly TRBD2 for D (5 bases). Trimming stripped 3 bases from V and 0 bases from J, with 5 bases between. The CDR3 extends over 13 amino acids. The germline gives CDR1 DFQATT, CDR2 SNEGSKA (reference sequence).

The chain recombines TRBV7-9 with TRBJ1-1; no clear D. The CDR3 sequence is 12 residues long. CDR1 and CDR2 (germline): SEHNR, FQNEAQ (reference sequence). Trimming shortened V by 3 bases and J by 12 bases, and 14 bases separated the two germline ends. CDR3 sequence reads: CASSFGGSETFF. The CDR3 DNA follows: TGTGCCAGCAGCTTTGGAGGTTCGGAAACTTTCTTT.

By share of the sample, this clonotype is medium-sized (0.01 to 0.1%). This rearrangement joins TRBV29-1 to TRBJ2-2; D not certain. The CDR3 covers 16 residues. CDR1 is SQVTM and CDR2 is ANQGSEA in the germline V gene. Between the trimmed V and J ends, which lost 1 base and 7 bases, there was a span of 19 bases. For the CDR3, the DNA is TGCAGCGTTGAAGTTCACGGGCCCCAGATTGGCGGGGAGCTGTTTTTT. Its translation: CSVEVHGPQIGGELFF.

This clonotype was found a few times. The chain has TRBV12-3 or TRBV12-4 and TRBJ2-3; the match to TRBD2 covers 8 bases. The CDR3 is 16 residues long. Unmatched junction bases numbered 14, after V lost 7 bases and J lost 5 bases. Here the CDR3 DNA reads TGTGCCAGCAAGACGGGGGGGGTCCCCTTCGGAGATACGCAGTATTTT. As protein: CASKTGGVPFGDTQYF.

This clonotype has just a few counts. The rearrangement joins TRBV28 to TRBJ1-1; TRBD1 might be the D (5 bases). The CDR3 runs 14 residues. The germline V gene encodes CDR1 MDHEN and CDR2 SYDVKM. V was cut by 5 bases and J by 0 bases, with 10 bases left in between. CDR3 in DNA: TGTGCCAGCAGTCAGGGCGGTGTGAACACTGAAGCTTTCTTT. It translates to CASSQGGVNTEAFF.

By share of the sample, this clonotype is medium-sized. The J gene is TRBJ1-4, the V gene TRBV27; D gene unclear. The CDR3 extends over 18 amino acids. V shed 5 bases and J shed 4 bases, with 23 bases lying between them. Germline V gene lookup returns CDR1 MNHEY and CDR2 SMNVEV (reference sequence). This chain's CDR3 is CASSPKIPSGRSNEKLFF. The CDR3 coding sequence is TGTGCCAGCAGTCCGAAGATCCCCTCCGGACGCAGTAATGAAAAACTGTTTTTT.

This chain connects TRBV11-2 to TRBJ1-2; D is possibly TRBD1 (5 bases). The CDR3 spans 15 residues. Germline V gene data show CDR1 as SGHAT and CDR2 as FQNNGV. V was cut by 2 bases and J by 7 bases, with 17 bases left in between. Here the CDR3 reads CASSLLSSGLRGYTF. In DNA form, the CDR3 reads TGTGCCAGCAGCTTACTGTCGTCGGGGCTTCGTGGCTACACCTTC.

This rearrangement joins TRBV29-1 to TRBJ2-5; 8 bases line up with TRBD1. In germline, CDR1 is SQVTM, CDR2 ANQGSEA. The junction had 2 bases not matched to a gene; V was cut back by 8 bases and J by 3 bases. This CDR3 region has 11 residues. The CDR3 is CSPTGEETQYF. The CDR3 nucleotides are TGCAGCCCGACAGGGGAAGAGACCCAGTACTTC.

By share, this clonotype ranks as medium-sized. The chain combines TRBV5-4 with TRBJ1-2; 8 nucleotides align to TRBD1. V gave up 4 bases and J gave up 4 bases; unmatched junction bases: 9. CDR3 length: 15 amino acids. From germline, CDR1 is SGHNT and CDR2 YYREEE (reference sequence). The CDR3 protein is CASSPSGQGGYGYTF. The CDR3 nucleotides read TGTGCCAGCAGCCCGAGTGGACAGGGTGGCTATGGCTACACCTTC.